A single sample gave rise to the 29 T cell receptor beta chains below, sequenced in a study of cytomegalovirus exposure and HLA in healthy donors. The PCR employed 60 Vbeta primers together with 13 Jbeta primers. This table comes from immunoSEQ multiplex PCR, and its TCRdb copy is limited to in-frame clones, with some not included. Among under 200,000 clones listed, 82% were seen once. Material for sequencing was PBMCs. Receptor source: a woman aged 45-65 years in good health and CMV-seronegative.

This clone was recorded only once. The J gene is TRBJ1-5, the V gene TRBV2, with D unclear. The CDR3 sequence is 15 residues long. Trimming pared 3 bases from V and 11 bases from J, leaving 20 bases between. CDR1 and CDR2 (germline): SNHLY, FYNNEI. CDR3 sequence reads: CASSEFPRGEGAQHF. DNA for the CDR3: TGTGCCAGCAGTGAGTTCCCCCGGGGTGAGGGAGCCCAGCATTTT.

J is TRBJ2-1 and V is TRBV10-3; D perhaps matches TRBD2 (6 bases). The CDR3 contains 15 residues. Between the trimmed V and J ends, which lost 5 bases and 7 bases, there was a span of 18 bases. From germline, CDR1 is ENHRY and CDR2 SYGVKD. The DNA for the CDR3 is TGTGCCATCAGTCCCGGGACTCTCGCTAGTAATGAGCAGTTCTTC. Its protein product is CAISPGTLASNEQFF.

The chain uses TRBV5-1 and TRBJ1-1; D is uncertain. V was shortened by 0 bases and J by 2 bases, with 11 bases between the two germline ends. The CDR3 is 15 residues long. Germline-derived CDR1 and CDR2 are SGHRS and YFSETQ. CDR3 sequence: CASSLAGDFNTEAFF. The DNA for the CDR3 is TGCGCCAGCAGCTTGGCCGGAGATTTTAACACTGAAGCTTTCTTT.

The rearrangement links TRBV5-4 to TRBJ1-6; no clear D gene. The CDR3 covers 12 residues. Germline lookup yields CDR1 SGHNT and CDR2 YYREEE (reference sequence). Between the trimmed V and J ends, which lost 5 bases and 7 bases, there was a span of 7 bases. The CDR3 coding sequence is TGTGCCAGCAGTACAGCCAATTCACCCCTCCACTTT. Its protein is CASSTANSPLHF.

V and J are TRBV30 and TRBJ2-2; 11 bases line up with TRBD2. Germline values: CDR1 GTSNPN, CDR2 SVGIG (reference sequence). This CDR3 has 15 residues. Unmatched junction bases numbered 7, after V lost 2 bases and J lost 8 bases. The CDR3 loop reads CAWSLLAGAKGELFF. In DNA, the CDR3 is TGTGCCTGGAGTTTACTAGCGGGAGCGAAGGGGGAGCTGTTTTTT.

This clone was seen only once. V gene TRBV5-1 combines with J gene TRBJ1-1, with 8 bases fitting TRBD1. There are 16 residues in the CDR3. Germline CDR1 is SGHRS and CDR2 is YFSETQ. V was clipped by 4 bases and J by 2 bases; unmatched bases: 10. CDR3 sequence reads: CASSVRSGQANTEAFF. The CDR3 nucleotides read TGCGCCAGCAGCGTCCGGTCGGGACAGGCAAACACTGAAGCTTTCTTT. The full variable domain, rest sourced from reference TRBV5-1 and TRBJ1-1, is KAGVTQTPRYLIKTRGQQVTLSCSPISGHRSVSWYQQTPGQGLQFLFEYFSETQRNKGNFPGRFSGRQFSNSRSEMNVSTLELGDSALYLCASSVRSGQANTEAFFGQGTRLTVV.

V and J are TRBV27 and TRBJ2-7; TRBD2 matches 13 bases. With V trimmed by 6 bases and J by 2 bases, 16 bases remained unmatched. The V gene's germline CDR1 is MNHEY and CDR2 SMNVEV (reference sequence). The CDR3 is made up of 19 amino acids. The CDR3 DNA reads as TGTGCCAGCAGCCGTGCACCGTCTACAGGACTAGCGGGAGCCTACGAGCAGTACTTC. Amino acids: CASSRAPSTGLAGAYEQYF.

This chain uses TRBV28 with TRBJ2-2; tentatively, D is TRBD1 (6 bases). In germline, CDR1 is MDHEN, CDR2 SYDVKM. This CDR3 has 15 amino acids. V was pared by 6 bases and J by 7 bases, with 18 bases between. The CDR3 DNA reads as TGTGCCAGCAGGGTGGGGGCAGCAGTGGTCGGGGAGCTGTTTTTT. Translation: CASRVGAAVVGELFF.

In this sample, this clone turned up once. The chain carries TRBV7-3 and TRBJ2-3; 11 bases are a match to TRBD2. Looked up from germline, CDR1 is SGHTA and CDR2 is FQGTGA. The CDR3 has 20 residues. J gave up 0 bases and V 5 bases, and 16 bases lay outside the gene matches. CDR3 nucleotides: TGTGCCAGCAGCCTCGGGACTAGCGGAATTGCGACTCCAAGCACAGATACGCAGTATTTT. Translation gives CASSLGTSGIATPSTDTQYF. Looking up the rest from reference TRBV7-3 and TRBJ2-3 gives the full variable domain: GAGVSQTPSNKVTEKGKYVELRCDPISGHTALYWYRQSLGQGPEFLIYFQGTGAADDSGLPNDRFFAVRPEGSVSTLKIQRTERGDSAVYLCASSLGTSGIATPSTDTQYFGPGTRLTVL.

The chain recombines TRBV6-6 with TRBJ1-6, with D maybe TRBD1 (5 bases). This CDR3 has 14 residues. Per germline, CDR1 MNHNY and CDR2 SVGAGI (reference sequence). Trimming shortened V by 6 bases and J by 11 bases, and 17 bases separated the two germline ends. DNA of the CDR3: TGTGCCAGCAGACCCTCAGGGTTCCAGGCACCCCTCCACTTT. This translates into CASRPSGFQAPLHF.

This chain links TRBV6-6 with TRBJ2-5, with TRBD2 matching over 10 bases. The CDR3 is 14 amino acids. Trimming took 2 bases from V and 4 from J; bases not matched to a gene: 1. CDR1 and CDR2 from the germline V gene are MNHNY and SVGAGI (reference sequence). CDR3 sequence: CASSYSGGGETQYF. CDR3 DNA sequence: TGTGCCAGCAGTTACAGCGGGGGGGGAGAGACCCAGTACTTC.

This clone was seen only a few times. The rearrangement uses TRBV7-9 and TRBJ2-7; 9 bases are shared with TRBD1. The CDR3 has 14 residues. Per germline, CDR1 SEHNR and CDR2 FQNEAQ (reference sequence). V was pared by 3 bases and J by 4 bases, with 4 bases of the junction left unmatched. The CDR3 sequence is CASSFGTGFYEQYF. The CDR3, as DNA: TGTGCCAGCAGCTTCGGGACAGGGTTTTACGAGCAGTACTTC.

In DNA, the CDR3 is TGTGCCAGCTCACACACCGGGACAGATCTCTCCTACGAGCAGTACTTC. Its translation is CASSHTGTDLSYEQYF. This chain joins TRBV18 and TRBJ2-7; TRBD1 matches 7 bases. Per the germline V gene, CDR1 is KGHSH and CDR2 is LQKENI. CDR3 length equals 16 residues. With V trimmed by 4 bases and J by 0 bases, 9 bases remained unmatched.

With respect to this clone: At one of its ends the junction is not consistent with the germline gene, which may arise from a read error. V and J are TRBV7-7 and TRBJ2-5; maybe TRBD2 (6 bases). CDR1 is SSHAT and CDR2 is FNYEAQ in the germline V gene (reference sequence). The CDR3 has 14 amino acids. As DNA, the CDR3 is TGTGCTAGCAGCTTATGGGGGGATGGGGAGACCCAGTACTTC. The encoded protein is CASSLWGDGETQYF.

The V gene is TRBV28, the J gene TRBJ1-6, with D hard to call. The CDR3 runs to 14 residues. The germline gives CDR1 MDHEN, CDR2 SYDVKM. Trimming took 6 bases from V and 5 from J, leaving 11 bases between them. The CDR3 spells CASSPLGDNSPLHF. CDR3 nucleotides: TGTGCCAGCAGCCCCCTAGGAGATAATTCACCCCTCCACTTT. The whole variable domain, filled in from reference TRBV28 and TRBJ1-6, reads DVKVTQSSRYLVKRTGEKVFLECVQDMDHENMFWYRQDPGLGLRLIYFSYDVKMKEKGDIPEGYSVSREKKERFSLILESASTNQTSMYLCASSPLGDNSPLHFGNGTRLTVT.

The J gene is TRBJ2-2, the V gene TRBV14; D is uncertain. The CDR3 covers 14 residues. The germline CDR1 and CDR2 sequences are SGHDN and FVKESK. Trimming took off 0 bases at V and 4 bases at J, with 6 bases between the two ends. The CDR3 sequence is CASSQDRGTGELFF. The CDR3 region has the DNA TGTGCCAGCAGCCAAGACAGAGGCACCGGGGAGCTGTTTTTT.

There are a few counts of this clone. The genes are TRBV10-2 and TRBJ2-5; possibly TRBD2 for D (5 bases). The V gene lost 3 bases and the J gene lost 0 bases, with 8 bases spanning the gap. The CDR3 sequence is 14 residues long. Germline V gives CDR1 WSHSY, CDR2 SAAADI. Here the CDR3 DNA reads TGCGCCAGCAGTGACCGAGCGGACCAAGAGACCCAGTACTTC. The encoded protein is CASSDRADQETQYF.

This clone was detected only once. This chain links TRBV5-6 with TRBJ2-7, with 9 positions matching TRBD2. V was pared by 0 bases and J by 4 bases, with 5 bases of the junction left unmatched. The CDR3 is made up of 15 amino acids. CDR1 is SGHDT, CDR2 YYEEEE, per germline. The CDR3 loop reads CASSLVPSGTYEQYF. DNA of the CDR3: TGTGCCAGCAGCTTGGTCCCTAGCGGGACGTACGAGCAGTACTTC.

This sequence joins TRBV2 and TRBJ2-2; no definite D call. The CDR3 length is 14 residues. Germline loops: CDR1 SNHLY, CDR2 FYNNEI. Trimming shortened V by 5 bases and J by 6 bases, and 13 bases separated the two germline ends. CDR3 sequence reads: CASSLLLYAGELFF. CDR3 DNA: TGTGCCAGCAGTCTTCTCCTCTATGCCGGGGAGCTGTTTTTT.

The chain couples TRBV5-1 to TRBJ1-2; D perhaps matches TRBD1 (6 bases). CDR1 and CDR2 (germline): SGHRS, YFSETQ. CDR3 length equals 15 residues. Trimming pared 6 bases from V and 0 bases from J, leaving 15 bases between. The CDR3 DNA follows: TGCGCCAGCAACGCAGGGGACCCAACTAACTATGGCTACACCTTC. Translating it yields CASNAGDPTNYGYTF.

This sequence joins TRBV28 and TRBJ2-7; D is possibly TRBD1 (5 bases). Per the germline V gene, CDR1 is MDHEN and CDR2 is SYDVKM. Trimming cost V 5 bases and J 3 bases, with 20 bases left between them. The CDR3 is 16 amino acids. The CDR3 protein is CASSLTGYRAYYEQYF. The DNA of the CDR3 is TGTGCCAGCAGTCTTACAGGCTATCGGGCGTACTACGAGCAGTACTTC.

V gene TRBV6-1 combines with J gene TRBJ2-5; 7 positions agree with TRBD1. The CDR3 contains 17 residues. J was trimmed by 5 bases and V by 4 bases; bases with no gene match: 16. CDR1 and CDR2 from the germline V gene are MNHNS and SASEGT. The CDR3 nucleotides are TGTGCCAGCAGTGTGGTTACAGGGGCGAAGTTTGAGGAGACCCAGTACTTC. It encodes CASSVVTGAKFEETQYF.

The CDR3: CASVRGSAGNTIYF. The CDR3 nucleotides are TGTGCCAGCGTCAGGGGGTCAGCTGGAAACACCATATATTTT. The genes are TRBV28 and TRBJ1-3; 7 nucleotides match TRBD1. V lost 8 bases and J lost 2; bases outside the gene matches: 6. CDR3 length equals 14 residues. CDR1 is MDHEN, CDR2 SYDVKM, per germline.

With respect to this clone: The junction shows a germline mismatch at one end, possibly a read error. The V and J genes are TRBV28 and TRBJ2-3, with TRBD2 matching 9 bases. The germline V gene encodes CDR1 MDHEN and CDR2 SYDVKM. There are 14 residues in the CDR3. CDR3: CASRIAGVVDTRYF. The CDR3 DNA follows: TGTGCCAGCAGGATAGCGGGAGTGGTGGATACGCGGTATTTT.

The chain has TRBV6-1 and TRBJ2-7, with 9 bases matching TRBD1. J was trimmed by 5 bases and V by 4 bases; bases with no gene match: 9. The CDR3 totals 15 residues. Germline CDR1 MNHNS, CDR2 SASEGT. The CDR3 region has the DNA TGTGCCAGCAGTGGCAACAGGGGGCCTTTCAACGAGCAGTACTTC. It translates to CASSGNRGPFNEQYF.

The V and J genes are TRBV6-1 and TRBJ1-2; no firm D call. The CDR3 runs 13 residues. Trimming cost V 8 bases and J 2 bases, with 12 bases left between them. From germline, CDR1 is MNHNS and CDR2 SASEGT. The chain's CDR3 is CASGSRVNYGYTF. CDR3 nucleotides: TGTGCCAGCGGGAGTCGGGTGAACTATGGCTACACCTTC.

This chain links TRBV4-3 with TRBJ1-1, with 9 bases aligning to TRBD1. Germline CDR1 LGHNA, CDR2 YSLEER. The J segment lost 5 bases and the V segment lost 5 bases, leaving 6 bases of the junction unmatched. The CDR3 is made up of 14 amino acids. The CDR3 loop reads CASSSETGGTEAFF. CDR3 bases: TGCGCCAGCAGCAGCGAGACAGGGGGAACTGAAGCTTTCTTT.

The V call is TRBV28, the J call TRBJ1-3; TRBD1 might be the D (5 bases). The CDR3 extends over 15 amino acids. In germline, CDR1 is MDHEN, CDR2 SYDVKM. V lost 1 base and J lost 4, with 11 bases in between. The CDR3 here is CASSLFPGKGNTIYF. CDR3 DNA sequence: TGTGCCAGCAGTTTATTTCCAGGGAAGGGAAACACCATATATTTT.

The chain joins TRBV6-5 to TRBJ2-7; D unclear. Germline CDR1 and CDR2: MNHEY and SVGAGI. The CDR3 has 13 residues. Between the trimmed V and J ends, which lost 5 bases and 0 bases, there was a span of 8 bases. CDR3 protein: CASSEQFSYEQYF. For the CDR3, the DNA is TGTGCCAGCAGTGAACAGTTCTCCTACGAGCAGTACTTC.